This TCR beta chain was sequenced for a study of cytomegalovirus exposure and HLA in healthy donors. CDR3 length: 14 residues. V was trimmed by 0 bases and J by 2 bases, leaving 8 bases between them. Germline lookup yields CDR1 GTSNPN and CDR2 SVGIG (reference sequence). The primer mix had 60 Vbeta and 13 Jbeta primers. TCRdb's copy holds only in-frame clones and misses some; the assay was immunoSEQ multiplex PCR. There are about 170,000 clones in the sample; roughly 80% occur only once, and roughly 0.69% lies in the top ten. This clone has only one observation. The sequence came from a woman between 18 and 29 years old in good health and CMV-seronegative. The sample comprised PBMCs. This chain links TRBV30 with TRBJ1-3; D might be TRBD1 (6 bases). The CDR3 sequence is CAWSVKGAGNTIYF. For the CDR3, the DNA is TGTGCCTGGAGTGTGAAGGGGGCTGGAAACACCATATATTTT.